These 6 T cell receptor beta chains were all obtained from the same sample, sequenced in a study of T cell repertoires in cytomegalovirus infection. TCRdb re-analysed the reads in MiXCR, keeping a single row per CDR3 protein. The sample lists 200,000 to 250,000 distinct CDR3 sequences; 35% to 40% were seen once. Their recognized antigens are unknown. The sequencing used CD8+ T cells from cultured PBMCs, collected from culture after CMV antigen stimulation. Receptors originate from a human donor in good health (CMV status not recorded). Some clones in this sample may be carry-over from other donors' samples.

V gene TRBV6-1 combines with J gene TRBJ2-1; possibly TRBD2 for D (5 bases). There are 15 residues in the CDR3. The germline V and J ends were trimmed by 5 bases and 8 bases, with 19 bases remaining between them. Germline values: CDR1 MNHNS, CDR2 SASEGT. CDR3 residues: CASSPRLTKVHEQFF. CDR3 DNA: TGTGCCAGCAGTCCGAGACTAACTAAGGTACATGAGCAGTTCTTC.

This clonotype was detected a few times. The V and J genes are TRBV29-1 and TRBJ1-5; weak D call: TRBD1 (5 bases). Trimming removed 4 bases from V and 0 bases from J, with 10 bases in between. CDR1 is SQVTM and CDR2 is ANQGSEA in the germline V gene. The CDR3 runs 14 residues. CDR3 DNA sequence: TGCAGCGTTGGACGGGACGGTAGCAATCAGCCCCAGCATTTT. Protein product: CSVGRDGSNQPQHF.

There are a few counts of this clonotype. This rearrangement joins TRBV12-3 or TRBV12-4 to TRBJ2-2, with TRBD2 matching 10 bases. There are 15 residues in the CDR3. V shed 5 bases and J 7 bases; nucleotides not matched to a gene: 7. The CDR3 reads CASSPSGGQGGELFF. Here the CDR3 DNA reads TGTGCCAGCAGTCCTAGCGGGGGCCAGGGCGGGGAGCTGTTTTTT.

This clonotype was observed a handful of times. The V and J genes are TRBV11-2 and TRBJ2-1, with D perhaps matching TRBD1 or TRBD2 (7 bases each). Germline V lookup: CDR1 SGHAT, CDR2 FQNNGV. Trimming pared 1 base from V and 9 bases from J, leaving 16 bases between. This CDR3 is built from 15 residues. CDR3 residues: CASSLGTQGGSEQFF. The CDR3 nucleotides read TGTGCCAGCAGCTTAGGGACCCAGGGGGGGAGTGAGCAGTTCTTC. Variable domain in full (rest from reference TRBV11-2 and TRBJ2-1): EAGVAQSPRYKIIEKRQSVAFWCNPISGHATLYWYQQILGQGPKLLIQFQNNGVVDDSQLPKDRFSAERLKGVDSTLKIQPAKLEDSAVYLCASSLGTQGGSEQFFGPGTRLTVL.

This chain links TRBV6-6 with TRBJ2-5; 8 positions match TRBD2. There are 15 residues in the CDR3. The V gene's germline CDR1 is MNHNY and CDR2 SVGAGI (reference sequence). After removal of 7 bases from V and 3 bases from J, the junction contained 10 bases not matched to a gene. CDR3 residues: CASTSQGLAEETQYF. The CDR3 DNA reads TGTGCCAGCACCTCCCAAGGACTAGCAGAAGAGACCCAGTACTTC.

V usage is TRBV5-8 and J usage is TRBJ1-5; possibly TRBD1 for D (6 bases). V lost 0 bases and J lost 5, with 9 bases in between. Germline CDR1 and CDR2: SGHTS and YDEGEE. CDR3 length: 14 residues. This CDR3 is CASSLEQGYQPQHF. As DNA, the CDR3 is TGTGCCAGCAGCTTGGAACAGGGATATCAGCCCCAGCATTTT. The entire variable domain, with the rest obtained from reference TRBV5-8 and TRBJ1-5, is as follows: EAGVTQSPTHLIKTRGQQATLRCSPISGHTSVYWYQQALGLGLQFLLWYDEGEERNRGNFPPRFSGRQFPNYSSELNVNALELEDSALYLCASSLEQGYQPQHFGDGTRLSIL.